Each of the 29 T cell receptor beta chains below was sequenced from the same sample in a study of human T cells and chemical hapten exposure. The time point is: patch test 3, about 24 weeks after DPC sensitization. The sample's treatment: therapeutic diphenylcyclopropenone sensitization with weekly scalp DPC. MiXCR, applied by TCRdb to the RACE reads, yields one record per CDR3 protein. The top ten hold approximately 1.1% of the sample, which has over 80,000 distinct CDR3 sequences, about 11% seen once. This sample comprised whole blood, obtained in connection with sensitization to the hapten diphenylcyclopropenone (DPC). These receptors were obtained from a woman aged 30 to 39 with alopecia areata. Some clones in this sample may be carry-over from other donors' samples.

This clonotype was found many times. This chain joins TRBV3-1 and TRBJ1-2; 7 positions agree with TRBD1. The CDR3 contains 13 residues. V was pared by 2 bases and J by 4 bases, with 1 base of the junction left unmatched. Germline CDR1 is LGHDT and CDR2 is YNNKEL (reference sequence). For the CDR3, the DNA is TGTGCCAGCAGCCAACGGACAGGCTATGGCTACACCTTC. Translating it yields CASSQRTGYGYTF.

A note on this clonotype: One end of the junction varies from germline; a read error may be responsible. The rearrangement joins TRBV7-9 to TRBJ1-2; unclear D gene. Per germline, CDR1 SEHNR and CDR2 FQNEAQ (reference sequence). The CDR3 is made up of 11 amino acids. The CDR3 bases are TGTGCCAGCAGCCCAGAAGAGCGTCCTGACTTC. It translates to CASSPEERPDF.

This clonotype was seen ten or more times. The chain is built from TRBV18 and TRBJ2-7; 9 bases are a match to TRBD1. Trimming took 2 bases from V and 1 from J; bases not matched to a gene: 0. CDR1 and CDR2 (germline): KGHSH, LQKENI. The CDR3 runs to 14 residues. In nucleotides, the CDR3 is TGTGCCAGCTCACCAGGGACAGGGTCCTACGAGCAGTACGTC. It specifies CASSPGTGSYEQYV.

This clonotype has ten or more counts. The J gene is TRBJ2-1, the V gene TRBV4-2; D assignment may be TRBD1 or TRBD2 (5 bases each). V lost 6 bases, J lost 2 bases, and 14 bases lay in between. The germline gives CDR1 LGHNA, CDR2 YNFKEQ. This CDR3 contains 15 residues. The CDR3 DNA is TGTGCCAGCAGGGCCGGGACGGAAGCCTACAATGAGCAGTTCTTC. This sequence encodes CASRAGTEAYNEQFF.

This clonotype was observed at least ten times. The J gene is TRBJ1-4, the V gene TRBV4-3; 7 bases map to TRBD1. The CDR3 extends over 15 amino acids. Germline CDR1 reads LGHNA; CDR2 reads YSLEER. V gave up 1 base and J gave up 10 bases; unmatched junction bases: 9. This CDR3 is CASSQVSRQGGKLFF. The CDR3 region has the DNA TGCGCCAGCAGCCAAGTGAGTCGGCAGGGGGGAAAACTGTTTTTT.

CDR3 sequence reads: CATADRDYSPLHF. For the CDR3, the DNA is TGTGCCACCGCCGACAGGGATTATTCACCCCTCCACTTT. The chain has TRBV27 and TRBJ1-6; 7 bases align to TRBD1. This CDR3 region has 13 residues. Germline values: CDR1 MNHEY, CDR2 SMNVEV (reference sequence). With V trimmed by 10 bases and J by 8 bases, 8 bases remained unmatched.

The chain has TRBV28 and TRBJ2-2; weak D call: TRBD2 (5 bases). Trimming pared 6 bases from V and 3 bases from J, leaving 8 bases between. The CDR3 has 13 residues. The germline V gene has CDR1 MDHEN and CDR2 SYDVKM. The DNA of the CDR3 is TGTGCCAGCAGCCGGGGTTACACCGGGGAGCTGTTTTTT. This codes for CASSRGYTGELFF.

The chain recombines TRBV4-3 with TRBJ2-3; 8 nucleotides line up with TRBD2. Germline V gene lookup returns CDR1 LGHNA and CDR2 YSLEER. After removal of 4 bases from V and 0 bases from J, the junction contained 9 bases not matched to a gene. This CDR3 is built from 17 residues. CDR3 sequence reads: CASSLQPGGGSTDTQYF. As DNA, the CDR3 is TGCGCCAGCAGCCTTCAGCCGGGGGGGGGAAGCACAGATACGCAGTATTTT.

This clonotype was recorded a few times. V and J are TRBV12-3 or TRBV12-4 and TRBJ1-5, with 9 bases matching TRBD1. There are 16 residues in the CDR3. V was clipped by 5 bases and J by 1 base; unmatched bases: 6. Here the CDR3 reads CASSRTGVISNQPQHF. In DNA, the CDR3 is TGTGCCAGCAGTAGGACAGGGGTCATCAGCAATCAGCCCCAGCATTTT.

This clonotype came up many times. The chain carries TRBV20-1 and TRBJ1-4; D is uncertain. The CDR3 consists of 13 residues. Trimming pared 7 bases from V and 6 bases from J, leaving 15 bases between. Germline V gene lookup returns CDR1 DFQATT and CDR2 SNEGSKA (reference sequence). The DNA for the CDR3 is TGCAGTGTTCCGAGACTTATGGATGAAAAACTGTTTTTT. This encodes CSVPRLMDEKLFF.

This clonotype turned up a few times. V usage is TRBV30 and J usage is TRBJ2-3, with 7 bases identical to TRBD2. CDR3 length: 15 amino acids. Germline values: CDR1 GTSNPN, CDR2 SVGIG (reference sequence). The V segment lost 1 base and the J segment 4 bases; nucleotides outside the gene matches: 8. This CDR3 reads CAWSEGGRLADTQYF. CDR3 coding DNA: TGTGCCTGGAGTGAAGGCGGGAGACTAGCAGATACGCAGTATTTT.

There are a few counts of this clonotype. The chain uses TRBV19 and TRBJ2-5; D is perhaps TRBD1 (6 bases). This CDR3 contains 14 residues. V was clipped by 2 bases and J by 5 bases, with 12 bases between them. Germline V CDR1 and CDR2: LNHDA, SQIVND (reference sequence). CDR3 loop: CASSISGDGETQYF. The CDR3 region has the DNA TGTGCCAGTAGTATATCAGGGGATGGCGAGACCCAGTACTTC.

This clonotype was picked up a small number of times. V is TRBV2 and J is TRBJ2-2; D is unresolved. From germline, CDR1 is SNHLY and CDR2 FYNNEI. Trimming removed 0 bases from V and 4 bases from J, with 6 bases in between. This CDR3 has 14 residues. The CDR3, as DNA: TGTGCCAGCAGTGAAGCGGAAATCACCGGGGAGCTGTTTTTT. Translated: CASSEAEITGELFF.

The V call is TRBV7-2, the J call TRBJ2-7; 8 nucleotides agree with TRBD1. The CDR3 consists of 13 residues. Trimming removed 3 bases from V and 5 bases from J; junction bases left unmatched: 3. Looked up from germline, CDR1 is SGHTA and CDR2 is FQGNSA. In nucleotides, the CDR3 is TGTGCCAGCAGCTTGGGACAGGCCAACGAGCAGTACGTC. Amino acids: CASSLGQANEQYV.

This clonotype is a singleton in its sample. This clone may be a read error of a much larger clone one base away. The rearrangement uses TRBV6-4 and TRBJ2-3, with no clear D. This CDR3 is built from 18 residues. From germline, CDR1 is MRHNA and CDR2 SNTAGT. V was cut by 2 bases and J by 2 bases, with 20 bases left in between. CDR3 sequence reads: CASSDEISERSDTDTQYF. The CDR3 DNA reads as TGTGCCAGCAGTGACGAAATTTCGGAGCGTTCAGACACAGATACGCAGTATTTT.

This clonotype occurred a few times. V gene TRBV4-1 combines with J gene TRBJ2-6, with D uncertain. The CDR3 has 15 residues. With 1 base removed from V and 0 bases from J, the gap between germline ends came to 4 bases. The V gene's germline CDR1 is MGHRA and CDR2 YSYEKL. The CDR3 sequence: CASSQGPSGANVLTF. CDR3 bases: TGCGCCAGCAGCCAAGGACCCTCTGGGGCCAACGTCCTGACTTTC.

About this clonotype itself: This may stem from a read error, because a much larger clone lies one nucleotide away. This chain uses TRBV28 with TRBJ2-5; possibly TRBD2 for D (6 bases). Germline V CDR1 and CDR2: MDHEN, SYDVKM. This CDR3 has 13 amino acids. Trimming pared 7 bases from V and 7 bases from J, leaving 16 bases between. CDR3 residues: CASISWGVWTQYF. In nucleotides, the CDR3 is TGTGCCAGCATCTCTTGGGGGGTGTGGACCCAGTACTTC. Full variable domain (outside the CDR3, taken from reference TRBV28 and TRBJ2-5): DVKVTQSSRYLVKRTGEKVFLECVQDMDHENMFWYRQDPGLGLRLIYFSYDVKMKEKGDIPEGYSVSREKKERFSLILESASTNQTSMYLCASISWGVWTQYFGPGTRLLVL.

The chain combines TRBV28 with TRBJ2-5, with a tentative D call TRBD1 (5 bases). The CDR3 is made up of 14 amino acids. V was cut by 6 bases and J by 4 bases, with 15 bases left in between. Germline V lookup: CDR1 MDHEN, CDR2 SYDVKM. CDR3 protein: CASREGVGRETQYF. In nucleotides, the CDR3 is TGTGCCAGCAGGGAAGGGGTCGGGCGAGAGACCCAGTACTTC.

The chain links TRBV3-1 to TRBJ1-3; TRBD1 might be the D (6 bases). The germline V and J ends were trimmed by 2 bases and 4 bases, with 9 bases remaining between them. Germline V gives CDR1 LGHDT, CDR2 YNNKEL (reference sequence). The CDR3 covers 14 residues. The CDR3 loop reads CASSQWTEGNTIYF. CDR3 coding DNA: TGTGCCAGCAGCCAATGGACAGAGGGAAACACCATATATTTT.

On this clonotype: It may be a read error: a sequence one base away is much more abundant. The CDR3 DNA is TGTGCCAGCTCACAGTACCAAGAGACCCAGTACTTC. Translation gives CASSQYQETQYF. The chain combines TRBV18 with TRBJ2-5; D is unresolved. The CDR3 is 12 residues long. Germline V gene lookup returns CDR1 KGHSH and CDR2 LQKENI. V was clipped by 4 bases and J by 0 bases, with 3 bases between them.

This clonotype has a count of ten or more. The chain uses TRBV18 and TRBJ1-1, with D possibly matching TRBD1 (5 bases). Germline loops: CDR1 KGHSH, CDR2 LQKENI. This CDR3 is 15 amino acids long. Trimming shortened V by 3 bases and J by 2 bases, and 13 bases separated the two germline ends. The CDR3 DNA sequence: TGTGCCAGCTCACCGGGGGAGAGGATAAACACTGAAGCTTTCTTT. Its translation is CASSPGERINTEAFF.

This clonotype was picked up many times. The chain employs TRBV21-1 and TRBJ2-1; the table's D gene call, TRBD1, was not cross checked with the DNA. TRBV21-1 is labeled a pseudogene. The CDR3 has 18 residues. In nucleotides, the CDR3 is TGTGCCAGCAGCATCTCCTACAGGTTAAGGAACTCCTACAATGAGCAGTTCTTC. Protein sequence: CASSISYRLRNSYNEQFF.

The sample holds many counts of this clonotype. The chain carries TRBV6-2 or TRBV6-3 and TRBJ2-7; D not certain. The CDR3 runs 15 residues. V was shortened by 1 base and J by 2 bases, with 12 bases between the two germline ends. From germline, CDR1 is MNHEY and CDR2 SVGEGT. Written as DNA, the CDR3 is TGTGCCAGCAGTTACTTGTCAATTCTCCCCTACGAGCAGTACTTC. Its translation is CASSYLSILPYEQYF.

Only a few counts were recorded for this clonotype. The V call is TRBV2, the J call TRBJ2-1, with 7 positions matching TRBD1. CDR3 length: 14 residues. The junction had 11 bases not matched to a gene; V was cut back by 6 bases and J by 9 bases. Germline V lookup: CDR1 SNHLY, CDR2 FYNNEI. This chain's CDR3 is CASRTPGWDSEQFF. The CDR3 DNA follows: TGTGCCAGCAGGACTCCTGGGTGGGACAGTGAGCAGTTCTTC. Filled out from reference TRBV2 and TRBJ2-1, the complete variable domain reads EPEVTQTPSHQVTQMGQEVILRCVPISNHLYFYWYRQILGQKVEFLVSFYNNEISEKSEIFDDQFSVERPDGSNFTLKIRSTKLEDSAMYFCASRTPGWDSEQFFGPGTRLTVL.

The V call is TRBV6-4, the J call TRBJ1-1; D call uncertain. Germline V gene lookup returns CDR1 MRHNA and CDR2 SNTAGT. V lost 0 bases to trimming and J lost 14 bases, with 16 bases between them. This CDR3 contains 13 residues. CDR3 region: CASSDSAETVQFF. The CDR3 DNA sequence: TGTGCCAGCAGTGACTCGGCTGAGACGGTCCAATTCTTT.

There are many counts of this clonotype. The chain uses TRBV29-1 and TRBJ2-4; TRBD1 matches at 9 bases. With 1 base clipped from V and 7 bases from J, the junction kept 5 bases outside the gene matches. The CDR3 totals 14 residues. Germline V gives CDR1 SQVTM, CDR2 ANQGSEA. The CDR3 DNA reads TGCAGCGTTGAAGTGGGACAGGGTAAGAACATTCAGTACTTC. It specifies CSVEVGQGKNIQYF.

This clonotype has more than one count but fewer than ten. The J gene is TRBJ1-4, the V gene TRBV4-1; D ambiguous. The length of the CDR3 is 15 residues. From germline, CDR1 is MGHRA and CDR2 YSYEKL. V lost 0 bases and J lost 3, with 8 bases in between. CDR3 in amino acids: CASSQDPGANEKLFF. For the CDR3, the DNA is TGCGCCAGCAGCCAAGATCCTGGGGCTAATGAAAAACTGTTTTTT.

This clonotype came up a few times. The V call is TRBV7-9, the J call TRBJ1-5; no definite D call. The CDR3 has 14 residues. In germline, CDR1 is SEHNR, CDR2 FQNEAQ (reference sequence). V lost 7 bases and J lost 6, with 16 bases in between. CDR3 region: CASTSQAAGQPQHF. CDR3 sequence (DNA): TGTGCCAGCACCTCCCAGGCGGCGGGTCAGCCCCAGCATTTT.

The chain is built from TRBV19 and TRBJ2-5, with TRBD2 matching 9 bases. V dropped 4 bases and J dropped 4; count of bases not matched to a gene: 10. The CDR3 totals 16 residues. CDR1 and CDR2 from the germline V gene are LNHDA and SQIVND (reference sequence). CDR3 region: CASSTLGTSMRETQYF. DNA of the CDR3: TGTGCCAGTAGTACGCTCGGGACTAGCATGCGAGAGACCCAGTACTTC.